Listed below are T cell receptor beta chains from one sample, sequenced in a study of T cells in localized non-small cell lung cancer. TCRdb's copy holds only in-frame clones and misses some; the assay was immunoSEQ multiplex PCR. The table lists fewer than 100,000 clones, approximately 90% of them singletons. Here the sequenced sample was peripheral blood, taken before any cancer treatment. These receptors originate from a man aged 35-69 years with stage I squamous cell lung carcinoma. The CDR3 runs from the conserved cysteine through the conserved F or W. Each record gives: clone size, D gene, V gene, J gene, CDR3 protein, CDR3 DNA. The D gene is left open where the match is weak. Clone size is stated in some rows and not others, as once, few, many or a class when expanded.

>.|.|TRBV5-8|TRBJ1-3
CASSLRSISGNTIYF
TGTGCCAGCAGCTTGCGGTCAATCTCTGGAAACACCATATATTTT
>.|.|TRBV6-1|TRBJ2-7
CAPPGYEQYF
TGTGCCCCCCCCGGGTACGAGCAGTACTTC
>.|TRBD1|TRBV9|TRBJ2-7
CASSVGQGGPYEQYF
TGTGCCAGCAGCGTAGGACAGGGGGGCCCCTACGAGCAGTACTTC
>once|TRBD1|TRBV18|TRBJ2-7
CASSPSTGGAEQYF
TGTGCCAGCTCACCCAGCACAGGGGGAGCCGAGCAGTACTTC
>.|.|TRBV5-1|TRBJ1-4
CASSFQGRELFF
TGCGCCAGCAGCTTCCAGGGAAGGGAACTGTTTTTT
>few|.|TRBV18|TRBJ1-1
CASSPGHLMNTEAFF
TGTGCCAGCTCGCCGGGACACTTAATGAACACTGAAGCTTTCTTT
>.|TRBD1|TRBV18|TRBJ2-7
CASSPRTGQSYEQYF
TGTGCCAGCTCACCAAGGACAGGGCAGTCCTACGAGCAGTACTTC
>.|TRBD1|TRBV5-1|TRBJ2-2
CASSVSGGIGELFF
TGCGCCAGCAGCGTATCAGGGGGCATCGGGGAGCTGTTTTTT
>.|TRBD1|TRBV7-9|TRBJ1-6
CASSLGGGNSPLHF
TGTGCCAGCAGCTTAGGAGGGGGCAATTCACCCCTCCACTTT
>.|.|TRBV14|TRBJ1-3
CASSQDPGPYSGNTIYF
TGTGCCAGCAGCCAAGATCCGGGGCCCTACTCTGGAAACACCATATATTTT
>.|.|TRBV5-4|TRBJ1-2
CASSLVGDFSGYTF
TGTGCCAGCAGCTTGGTGGGTGATTTCTCTGGCTACACCTTC
>.|.|TRBV2|TRBJ2-3
CASSVGGLRGDTQYF
TGTGCCAGCAGTGTAGGGGGATTGCGGGGGGATACGCAGTATTTT
>.|.|TRBV5-1|TRBJ2-5
CASSLVGQEKETQYF
TGCGCCAGCAGCTTGGTAGGGCAGGAAAAAGAGACCCAGTACTTC
>.|.|TRBV4-1|TRBJ1-2
CASSPSLGRAAYGYTF
TGCGCCAGCAGCCCTAGCCTAGGGAGGGCAGCCTATGGCTACACCTTC
>.|TRBD1|TRBV6-6|TRBJ1-5
CASRADRGIQPQHF
TGTGCCAGCCGGGCGGACAGGGGTATTCAGCCCCAGCATTTT
>.|.|TRBV29-1|TRBJ1-3
CSVEVVGGGNTIYF
TGCAGCGTTGAAGTCGTTGGGGGAGGAAACACCATATATTTT
>.|TRBD1|TRBV9|TRBJ1-2
CASSASTGEGGGYTF
TGTGCCAGCAGCGCATCGACAGGGGAGGGTGGTGGCTACACCTTC
>.|.|TRBV5-1|TRBJ2-5
CASSKAGFQETQYF
TGCGCCAGCAGCAAAGCAGGGTTCCAAGAGACCCAGTACTTC
>.|.|TRBV10-2|TRBJ2-3
CASSVATLLTDTQYF
TGCGCCAGCAGTGTAGCGACCCTGCTGACAGATACGCAGTATTTT
>.|.|TRBV28|TRBJ2-7
CASSSTGQPSSYEQYF
TGTGCCAGCAGTTCGACCGGACAGCCTAGCTCCTACGAGCAGTACTTC
>.|TRBD2|TRBV4-1|TRBJ2-7
CASSQDRTWIIAGTYEQYF
TGCGCCAGCAGCCAAGATCGAACGTGGATAATAGCGGGGACCTACGAGCAGTACTTC
>.|TRBD1|TRBV4-2|TRBJ1-2
CASSPPGDRTFGYTF
TGTGCCAGCAGCCCGCCCGGGGACAGGACCTTTGGCTACACCTTC
>.|.|TRBV4-1|TRBJ1-1
CASSYQTGMNTEAFF
TGCGCCAGCAGCTACCAGACAGGAATGAACACTGAAGCTTTCTTT
>few|.|TRBV19|TRBJ2-3
CASSPTGFSTDTQYF
TGTGCCAGTAGCCCTACCGGGTTTAGCACAGATACGCAGTATTTT
>once|.|TRBV4-3|TRBJ2-1
CASSQNFGNEQFF
TGCGCCAGCAGCCAGAATTTCGGGAATGAGCAGTTCTTC
>.|TRBD1|TRBV7-6|TRBJ2-7
CASSLRQGVYEQYF
TGTGCCAGCAGCTTAAGACAGGGGGTTTACGAGCAGTACTTC
>.|.|TRBV28|TRBJ1-2
CASSLQGYGYTF
TGTGCCAGCAGTTTGCAGGGCTATGGCTACACCTTC
>.|.|TRBV13|TRBJ1-1
CASSWGNTEAFF
TGTGCCAGCAGCTGGGGGAATACTGAAGCTTTCTTT
>.|TRBD2|TRBV9|TRBJ2-1
CASSVTSGGPYNEQFF
TGTGCCAGCAGCGTAACTAGCGGGGGACCCTACAATGAGCAGTTCTTC